This passage covers 19 T cell receptor beta chains from one sample sequenced in a study of identical twins. Each CDR3 protein gets one entry after TCRdb re-called the 5' RACE reads with MiXCR. The profile shows 200,000 or so distinct CDR3 sequences, 7.5% of them singletons. The sample was also linked to a second study, of yellow fever vaccine responses in identical twins.

The material sequenced was memory (CD45RO+) T cells sorted from blood. These receptors all stem from a woman between 18 and 30 years old in good health.

This clonotype has ten or more counts. V usage is TRBV11-2 and J usage is TRBJ2-1, with D perhaps matching TRBD1 (5 bases). The CDR3 is 14 amino acids. Germline-derived CDR1 and CDR2 are SGHAT and FQNNGV. Trimming cost V 1 base and J 13 bases, with 17 bases left between them. CDR3 region: CASSLGLQERTQFF. Written as DNA, the CDR3 is TGTGCCAGCAGCTTAGGTCTACAGGAAAGGACCCAGTTCTTC.

In its sample, this clonotype was seen a few times. The chain uses TRBV20-1 and TRBJ1-2; 9 nucleotides match TRBD1. The germline V gene encodes CDR1 DFQATT and CDR2 SNEGSKA (reference sequence). With 6 bases clipped from V and 4 bases from J, the junction kept 3 bases outside the gene matches. This CDR3 contains 12 residues. The CDR3 reads CSAGTGLYGYTF. The CDR3 DNA reads as TGCAGTGCAGGGACAGGGCTCTATGGCTACACCTTC.

V gene TRBV30 combines with J gene TRBJ2-1, with D hard to call. The germline V gene encodes CDR1 GTSNPN and CDR2 SVGIG (reference sequence). V lost 0 bases and J lost 8, with 5 bases in between. The CDR3 length is 11 residues. The CDR3 DNA reads TGTGCCTGGAGTGTAGTGGATGAGCAGTTCTTC. This sequence encodes CAWSVVDEQFF.

The V gene is TRBV6-4, the J gene TRBJ2-1, with D possibly being TRBD2 (7 bases). Trimming removed 0 bases at V and 7 bases at J, with 10 bases between. Germline V gene sequence: CDR1 MRHNA, CDR2 SNTAGT. This CDR3 has 14 amino acids. CDR3 sequence reads: CASSDSKGGNEQFF. CDR3 nucleotide sequence: TGTGCCAGCAGTGACTCGAAGGGGGGGAATGAGCAGTTCTTC.

This clonotype has a count of ten or more. This CDR3 is CASSLGTRTDPYNEQFF. The CDR3 DNA reads TGTGCCAGCAGCTTGGGGACTCGGACAGACCCCTACAATGAGCAGTTCTTC. The chain combines TRBV7-8 with TRBJ2-1; D is perhaps TRBD1 or TRBD2 (6 bases each). This CDR3 spans 17 amino acids. Per germline, CDR1 SGHVS and CDR2 FQNEAQ. V was clipped by 3 bases and J by 2 bases, with 17 bases between them.

V gene TRBV6-5 combines with J gene TRBJ2-3; D remains ambiguous. V gave up 4 bases and J gave up 2 bases, with 13 bases separating them. The CDR3 is 15 amino acids. Germline CDR1 and CDR2: MNHEY and SVGAGI. The CDR3 protein is CASSSGSWDTDTQYF. The CDR3, as DNA: TGTGCCAGCAGTTCCGGCTCGTGGGACACAGATACGCAGTATTTT.

The CDR3 spells CAIKGAGNEKLFF. As DNA, the CDR3 is TGTGCCATCAAAGGGGCAGGGAATGAAAAACTGTTTTTT. The gene calls are TRBV10-3 and TRBJ1-4; perhaps TRBD1 as D (5 bases). Germline V gene sequence: CDR1 ENHRY, CDR2 SYGVKD. The CDR3 runs 13 residues. V was clipped by 7 bases and J by 5 bases, with 11 bases between them.

This clonotype was seen many times. The CDR3 DNA reads TGCGCCAGCAGCTCAACAGGAGGTCAGCCCCAGCATTTT. Translated, it gives CASSSTGGQPQHF. The chain recombines TRBV5-1 with TRBJ1-5; D is perhaps TRBD1 (5 bases). The length of the CDR3 is 13 residues. CDR1 and CDR2 from the germline V gene are SGHRS and YFSETQ. Trimming pared 3 bases from V and 6 bases from J, leaving 10 bases between.

This clonotype was detected ten times or more. The rearrangement joins TRBV10-2 to TRBJ1-6, with TRBD1 as a possible D gene (5 bases). Germline values: CDR1 WSHSY, CDR2 SAAADI. Trimming removed 0 bases from V and 15 bases from J, with 12 bases in between. This CDR3 comprises 13 residues. The CDR3 bases are TGCGCCAGCAGTGAGTCGAGGGGCGGCGGCCTCCACTTT. Protein product: CASSESRGGGLHF.

This clonotype was counted many times. The chain combines TRBV12-3 or TRBV12-4 with TRBJ2-3; D ambiguous. V lost 3 bases to trimming and J lost 0 bases, with 7 bases between them. CDR3 length equals 14 residues. CDR3 in DNA: TGTGCCAGCAGTTTCACTTCTAGCACAGATACGCAGTATTTT. Translated: CASSFTSSTDTQYF.

V gene TRBV7-2 combines with J gene TRBJ2-7, with TRBD2 matching 8 bases. Germline-derived CDR1 and CDR2 are SGHTA and FQGNSA. The ends lost 5 bases at V and 6 bases at J; junction bases unmatched: 12. This CDR3 spans 15 amino acids. CDR3 in amino acids: CASSIPGLVHGEQYF. The CDR3 nucleotides are TGTGCCAGCAGCATTCCGGGACTAGTTCATGGCGAGCAGTACTTC.

This clonotype was observed a few times. The rearrangement uses TRBV28 and TRBJ1-5; no clear D gene. V was shortened by 3 bases and J by 0 bases, with 9 bases between the two germline ends. The germline V gene has CDR1 MDHEN and CDR2 SYDVKM. The length of the CDR3 is 15 residues. CDR3 loop: CASSFNIYSNQPQHF. The CDR3 DNA reads TGTGCCAGCAGTTTTAATATCTATAGCAATCAGCCCCAGCATTTT.

The V call is TRBV15, the J call TRBJ2-7; D uncertain. Germline V CDR1 and CDR2: LNHNV, YYDKDF (reference sequence). The V end lost 0 bases, the J end lost 5 bases, and 14 bases lay between the germline ends. CDR3 size: 15 residues. The CDR3 bases are TGTGCCACCAGCAGAGATCCTGGATTGACCAACGAGCAGTACTTC. This gives the protein CATSRDPGLTNEQYF.

The sample holds many counts of this clonotype. The CDR3 coding sequence is TGTGCCAGCAGCCAGTCTGGGACAGGGCGCTACGAGCAGTACTTC. Its protein product is CASSQSGTGRYEQYF. The chain employs TRBV3-1 and TRBJ2-7, with TRBD1 identical over 9 bases. Germline V lookup: CDR1 LGHDT, CDR2 YNNKEL (reference sequence). V dropped 3 bases and J dropped 3; count of bases not matched to a gene: 6. This CDR3 spans 15 amino acids.

This clonotype was detected many times. This sequence joins TRBV3-1 and TRBJ2-2; D is uncertain. The V end lost 6 bases, the J end lost 4 bases, and 9 bases lay between the germline ends. Germline values: CDR1 LGHDT, CDR2 YNNKEL (reference sequence). This CDR3 has 13 residues. The CDR3 loop is CASSERSTGELFF. CDR3 bases: TGTGCCAGCAGTGAGCGTTCCACCGGGGAGCTGTTTTTT.

There are many counts of this clonotype. The chain carries TRBV7-9 and TRBJ1-2; D remains unclear. Trimming took 3 bases from V and 0 from J, leaving 8 bases between them. The CDR3 totals 14 residues. Germline V CDR1 and CDR2: SEHNR, FQNEAQ (reference sequence). CDR3 region: CASSFISTNYGYTF. The DNA of the CDR3 is TGTGCCAGCAGCTTTATTTCCACTAACTATGGCTACACCTTC.

CDR3 DNA: TGTGCCACCAGTGATTTAGACAGGGGACTTCACATGAACACTGAAGCTTTCTTT. This translates into CATSDLDRGLHMNTEAFF. J is TRBJ1-1 and V is TRBV24-1; TRBD1 aligns across 8 bases. The CDR3 contains 18 residues. CDR1 KGHDR and CDR2 SFDVKD come from the germline V gene. The J segment lost 0 bases and the V segment lost 1 base, leaving 9 bases of the junction unmatched.

The gene calls are TRBV6-5 and TRBJ1-6; unclear D gene. Trimming stripped 2 bases from V and 7 bases from J, with 3 bases between. Germline-derived CDR1 and CDR2 are MNHEY and SVGAGI. The CDR3 is made up of 12 amino acids. CDR3 bases: TGTGCCAGCAGTTACAGGAATTCACCCCTCCACTTT. Translation gives CASSYRNSPLHF.

The rearrangement uses TRBV7-2 and TRBJ1-2; 7 nucleotides agree with TRBD1. CDR3 length: 15 amino acids. The germline V gene encodes CDR1 SGHTA and CDR2 FQGNSA. Losses at the gene ends were 1 base for V and 2 bases for J; bases not matched to a gene: 4. CDR3 amino acids: CASSLDGDRNYGYTF. The CDR3 nucleotides are TGTGCCAGCAGCTTAGATGGGGACAGAAACTATGGCTACACCTTC.